This T cell receptor (beta chain) emerged from a study of cytomegalovirus exposure and HLA in healthy donors. Study information: In a previous analysis, around 110 million unique TCR beta sequences were found from 150 million to 200 million T cells. General study results and limits: Equally common other TCR beta chains were less clonally expanded than HLA-associated ones, a later analysis found. Presence/absence analyses treated sequencing depth as roughly uniform across donors.

PCR was performed using 60 Vbeta and 13 Jbeta primers. Repertoires were generated with immunoSEQ multiplex PCR, while TCRdb's copy carries only in-frame clones and drops some. Among 200,000 or so clones listed, approximately 80% were seen once. Concerning this clone itself: The antigen is unknown.

Whereas donors were nominally healthy upon sampling, unrecorded immune exposures were probable. After removal of 4 bases from V and 0 bases from J, the junction contained 3 bases not matched to a gene. Germline lookup yields CDR1 MRHNA and CDR2 SNTAGT. The CDR3 is made up of 16 amino acids. What was sequenced was PBMCs. The V call is TRBV6-4, the J call TRBJ2-6; 7 bases map to TRBD2. This clonotype was sampled from a young woman in good health and CMV-seropositive. The CDR3 DNA reads TGTGCCAGCAGTGTCCGGGGGGACTCTGGGGCCAACGTCCTGACTTTC. Translation: CASSVRGDSGANVLTF.